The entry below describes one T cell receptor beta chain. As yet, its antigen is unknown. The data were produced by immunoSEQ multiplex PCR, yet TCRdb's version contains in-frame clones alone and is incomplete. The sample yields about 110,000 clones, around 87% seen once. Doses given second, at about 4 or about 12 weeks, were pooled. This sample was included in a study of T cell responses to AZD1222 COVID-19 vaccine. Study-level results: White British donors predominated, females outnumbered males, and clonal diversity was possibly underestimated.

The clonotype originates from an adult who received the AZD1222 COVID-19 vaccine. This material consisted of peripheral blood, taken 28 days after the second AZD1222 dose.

The CDR3, as DNA: TGTGCCATCAGGAGGACTGGAGACACTGAAGCTTTCTTT. Translating it yields CAIRRTGDTEAFF. The gene calls are TRBV10-3 and TRBJ1-1; D uncertain. Deletions cut 6 bases from V and 3 bases from J, with 11 bases between. CDR3 size: 13 residues. CDR1 and CDR2 from the germline V gene are ENHRY and SYGVKD.